These 17 T cell receptor beta chains came from one sample sequenced in a study of cytomegalovirus exposure and HLA in healthy donors. Sequencing used immunoSEQ multiplex PCR; TCRdb keeps in-frame clones, though not all of them. Seen here are more than 130,000 clones, about 90% observed once, and the top ten hold 6.5% to 8.5%. The sequenced sample consisted of PBMCs. Every receptor here comes from a woman under 30 in good health and CMV-seropositive.

CDR3 sequence: CASRRGREETQYF. CDR3 in DNA: TGTGCCAGCAGACGTGGGAGGGAAGAGACCCAGTACTTC. The chain is built from TRBV28 and TRBJ2-5, with 7 nucleotides matching TRBD2. From germline, CDR1 is MDHEN and CDR2 SYDVKM. With 6 bases clipped from V and 3 bases from J, the junction kept 4 bases outside the gene matches. This CDR3 region has 13 residues.

The chain links TRBV30 to TRBJ2-5; D is uncertain. Germline V gene sequence: CDR1 GTSNPN, CDR2 SVGIG (reference sequence). Between the trimmed V and J ends, which lost 3 bases and 5 bases, there was a span of 7 bases. This CDR3 is built from 11 residues. The CDR3 DNA reads as TGTGCCTGGAGGGGCGTGGAGACCCAGTACTTC. Translated: CAWRGVETQYF.

This clone was counted a single time. The chain is built from TRBV9 and TRBJ1-1; the match to TRBD1 covers 7 bases. The CDR3 is 15 residues long. V was pared by 4 bases and J by 4 bases, with 10 bases of the junction left unmatched. Germline lookup yields CDR1 SGDLS and CDR2 YYNGEE. The CDR3 reads CASSNNRGGGTEAFF. The CDR3 DNA is TGTGCCAGCAGCAACAACAGGGGTGGGGGCACTGAAGCTTTCTTT. Full variable domain (missing parts from reference TRBV9 and TRBJ1-1): DSGVTQTPKHLITATGQRVTLRCSPRSGDLSVYWYQQSLDQGLQFLIQYYNGEERAKGNILERFSAQQFPDLHSELNLSSLELGDSALYFCASSNNRGGGTEAFFGQGTRLTVV.

In this sample, this clone turned up once. The chain combines TRBV4-1 with TRBJ1-2; D gene ambiguous. V lost 0 bases, J lost 8 bases, and 10 bases lay in between. The CDR3 runs to 13 residues. CDR1 is MGHRA and CDR2 is YSYEKL in the germline V gene. Here the CDR3 DNA reads TGCGCCAGCAGCCAAGACGCGGGGTACGGCTACACCTTC. Its protein product is CASSQDAGYGYTF.

V and J are TRBV6-5 and TRBJ1-2; tentatively, D is TRBD1 (6 bases). Germline loops: CDR1 MNHEY, CDR2 SVGAGI. The CDR3 totals 14 residues. V lost 4 bases and J 6 bases, leaving 15 bases between the germline ends. The chain's CDR3 is CASSLFGGLDGYTF. Written as DNA, the CDR3 is TGTGCCAGCAGTTTATTCGGGGGGCTTGATGGCTACACCTTC.

V usage is TRBV18 and J usage is TRBJ2-3; 8 bases match TRBD2. The V gene end was trimmed by 3 bases and the J gene end by 4 bases; junction bases not matched to a gene: 6. The germline V gene has CDR1 KGHSH and CDR2 LQKENI. The CDR3 runs to 15 residues. The CDR3 reads CASSPAAGGADTQYF. Written as DNA, the CDR3 is TGTGCCAGCTCACCTGCGGCGGGAGGTGCAGATACGCAGTATTTT.

Here the CDR3 reads CASSQVQVRRLSGNTIYF. CDR3 in DNA: TGCGCCAGCAGCCAAGTACAAGTACGCAGACTCTCTGGAAACACCATATATTTT. This chain connects TRBV4-1 to TRBJ1-3, with D hard to call. The CDR3 consists of 18 residues. V lost 1 base, J lost 0 bases, and 16 bases lay in between. CDR1 MGHRA and CDR2 YSYEKL come from the germline V gene.

The chain is built from TRBV2 and TRBJ2-7; TRBD1 matches 8 bases. Looked up from germline, CDR1 is SNHLY and CDR2 is FYNNEI. The CDR3 contains 15 residues. The junction had 17 bases not matched to a gene; V was cut back by 5 bases and J by 11 bases. The DNA of the CDR3 is TGTGCCAGCAGTACCGAATCCAGGGGGCTATCGGGGAAGTACTTC. Amino acids: CASSTESRGLSGKYF.

This chain links TRBV6-1 with TRBJ1-4; 7 nucleotides match TRBD1. This CDR3 is 14 amino acids long. With V trimmed by 7 bases and J by 5 bases, 7 bases remained unmatched. Per germline, CDR1 MNHNS and CDR2 SASEGT. In nucleotides, the CDR3 is TGTGCCAGCAAGATTGGACAGGCGAATGAAAAACTGTTTTTT. It translates to CASKIGQANEKLFF.

This rearrangement joins TRBV10-3 to TRBJ1-1; D gene uncertain. The CDR3 extends over 13 amino acids. From germline, CDR1 is ENHRY and CDR2 SYGVKD. V was cut by 6 bases and J by 7 bases, with 15 bases left in between. CDR3 nucleotides: TGTGCCATCAGCGAAGAGGAGCATCTTGAAGCTTTCTTT. Translating it yields CAISEEEHLEAFF.

This clone was detected once. The J gene is TRBJ2-4, the V gene TRBV4-1; 14 bases are a match to TRBD2. This CDR3 region has 20 residues. Germline V lookup: CDR1 MGHRA, CDR2 YSYEKL. V lost 0 bases to trimming and J lost 0 bases; unmatched junction nucleotides: 7. The CDR3 sequence: CASSQDRGLAGVLAKNIQYF. The DNA for the CDR3 is TGCGCCAGCAGCCAAGATAGGGGACTAGCGGGGGTTCTAGCCAAAAACATTCAGTACTTC.

This rearrangement joins TRBV7-3 to TRBJ2-3; D is unclear. The CDR3 sequence is 14 residues long. Deletions cut 3 bases from V and 2 bases from J, with 9 bases between. The germline V gene encodes CDR1 SGHTA and CDR2 FQGTGA. The DNA of the CDR3 is TGTGCCAGCAGCTTTGACGGGTACACAGATACGCAGTATTTT. Protein: CASSFDGYTDTQYF.

This chain uses TRBV19 with TRBJ2-7; 8 bases map to TRBD2. There are 12 residues in the CDR3. The ends lost 8 bases at V and 1 base at J; junction bases unmatched: 1. Germline CDR1 reads LNHDA; CDR2 reads SQIVND (reference sequence). CDR3 DNA: TGTGCCAGTTCTAGCGGGTCCTACGAGCAGTACTTC. It encodes CASSSGSYEQYF.

This rearrangement joins TRBV15 to TRBJ1-5; possible D gene TRBD1, 6 bases. From germline, CDR1 is LNHNV and CDR2 YYDKDF (reference sequence). The CDR3 consists of 12 residues. Trimming removed 0 bases at V and 15 bases at J, with 12 bases between. This CDR3 reads CATSRDVGARHF. In DNA, the CDR3 is TGTGCCACCAGCAGAGATGTGGGGGCCCGGCATTTT.

V is TRBV28 and J is TRBJ1-5, with unresolved D. From germline, CDR1 is MDHEN and CDR2 SYDVKM. CDR3 length equals 12 residues. The ends were cut back, 3 bases at V and 7 bases at J, with 7 bases in the middle. The DNA of the CDR3 is TGTGCCAGCAGTTTCGGTACCCAGCCCCAGCATTTT. This codes for CASSFGTQPQHF. Full variable domain (outside the CDR3, taken from reference TRBV28 and TRBJ1-5): DVKVTQSSRYLVKRTGEKVFLECVQDMDHENMFWYRQDPGLGLRLIYFSYDVKMKEKGDIPEGYSVSREKKERFSLILESASTNQTSMYLCASSFGTQPQHFGDGTRLSIL.

The genes are TRBV7-2 and TRBJ2-1; 10 nucleotides agree with TRBD1. Germline trimming cut 0 bases from V and 5 bases from J; bases unmatched to any gene: 7. Germline V lookup: CDR1 SGHTA, CDR2 FQGNSA. This CDR3 comprises 17 residues. In nucleotides, the CDR3 is TGTGCCAGCAGCTTAGCAAAGTGGGACAGGGGTAACAATGAGCAGTTCTTC. It translates to CASSLAKWDRGNNEQFF.

CDR3 sequence reads: CASSDSPQETQYF. In DNA, the CDR3 is TGTGCCAGCAGTGACAGTCCTCAAGAGACCCAGTACTTC. The rearrangement joins TRBV6-1 to TRBJ2-5; unclear D gene. V gave up 3 bases and J gave up 2 bases, with 7 bases separating them. The CDR3 loop spans 13 amino acids. Germline values: CDR1 MNHNS, CDR2 SASEGT.